This is a list of T cell receptor beta chains from one sample in a study of neurological immune-mediated disorders. TCRdb used MiXCR to reprocess the 5' RACE reads, holding one entry per CDR3 protein. Of 75,000 to 90,000 distinct CDR3 sequences listed, about 9.3% were seen once; the top ten hold 1.8%. The sequenced sample was PBMCs. These receptors came from a man aged 35-49 years in good health. The CDR3 runs from the conserved cysteine through the conserved F or W. The D gene is left open where the match is weak. A row's size may be missing; if present it is once, few, many or a size class.

TRBJ2-6 many . TRBV3-1 CASSQDQGAGANVLTF TGTGCCAGCAGCCAAGATCAAGGGGCCGGGGCCAACGTCCTGACTTTC
TRBJ2-5 many . TRBV29-1 CSVRVTETQYF TGCAGCGTGAGGGTGACGGAGACCCAGTACTTC
TRBJ2-7 many TRBD2 TRBV20-1 CSARDREGRYEQYF TGCAGTGCTAGAGATAGGGAGGGGCGGTACGAGCAGTACTTC
TRBJ2-3 many TRBD2 TRBV11-2 CASSLDGLAGGPAQYF TGTGCCAGCAGCTTAGATGGACTAGCGGGGGGACCGGCGCAGTATTTT
TRBJ1-3 many . TRBV5-1 CASSKTTGKGAGNTIYF TGCGCCAGCAGCAAGACAACAGGGAAGGGCGCTGGAAACACCATATATTTT
TRBJ2-7 many . TRBV3-1 CASSQKGIGEQYF TGTGCCAGCAGCCAAAAGGGGATCGGGGAGCAGTACTTC
TRBJ2-3 many . TRBV7-2 CASSRGISTDTQYF TGTGCCAGCAGTAGAGGGATCAGCACAGATACGCAGTATTTT
TRBJ1-5 many TRBD1 TRBV7-2 CASSSGQGRNQPQHF TGTGCCAGCAGCTCCGGACAGGGACGCAATCAGCCCCAGCATTTT
TRBJ1-5 many . TRBV10-2 CASSPAWSNHPQHF TGCGCCAGCAGCCCAGCCTGGAGCAATCACCCCCAGCATTTT
TRBJ2-3 many . TRBV5-5 CASSLTGATDTQYF TGTGCCAGCAGCTTAACGGGAGCCACAGATACGCAGTATTTT
TRBJ2-7 many TRBD1 TRBV11-1 CASSGFTGGVMYEQYF TGTGCCAGCAGCGGCTTTACAGGGGGAGTTATGTACGAGCAGTACTTC
TRBJ2-1 few TRBD2 TRBV28 CASSPGLESQFF TGTGCCAGCAGTCCGGGACTAGAGAGCCAGTTCTTC
TRBJ2-2 . . TRBV4-3 CASSQDKDGLTGELFF TGCGCCAGCAGCCAAGATAAAGACGGCCTCACCGGGGAGCTGTTTTTT
TRBJ2-3 many TRBD2 TRBV12-3/TRBV12-4 CASSLAPGGPTDTQYF TGTGCCAGCAGTTTAGCGCCGGGAGGGCCGACAGATACGCAGTATTTT
TRBJ2-7 few TRBD2 TRBV5-1 CASSRLAGGDYEQYF TGCGCCAGCAGCCGACTAGCGGGAGGGGACTACGAGCAGTACTTC